Detailed here is one T cell receptor (beta chain). Germline V gene data show CDR1 as MNHEY and CDR2 as SMNVEV (reference sequence). V was pared by 7 bases and J by 3 bases, with 18 bases between. The CDR3 runs to 16 residues. The PCR employed 60 Vbeta primers together with 13 Jbeta primers. The data were produced by immunoSEQ multiplex PCR, yet TCRdb's version contains in-frame clones alone and is incomplete. The sample carries 60,000 to 75,000 clones, less than 70% recorded once. The data are from a study of cytomegalovirus exposure and HLA in healthy donors. Sequenced material: PBMCs. The rearrangement joins TRBV27 to TRBJ2-2, with D possibly being TRBD2 (5 bases). This clonotype originated in a woman in her forties or fifties in good health and CMV-seronegative. The CDR3 sequence is CASTKVGGRYTGELFF. The CDR3 nucleotides read TGTGCCAGCACCAAAGTAGGCGGGCGCTACACCGGGGAGCTGTTTTTT.